These 17 T cell receptor beta chains were all obtained from the same sample, sequenced in a study of Graves' ophthalmopathy and Graves' hyperthyroidism. For repertoire sequencing, the TCR beta CDR3 regions were amplified from RNA transcripts. After a first-round RT-PCR with HTBI primers, a second-round multiplex PCR was run. A single record per CDR3 protein comes from TCRdb applying MiXCR to the multiplex PCR reads. The sample has about 480,000 distinct CDR3 sequences, 13% to 15% seen once. Material for sequencing was blood. These receptors all come from a woman in her twenties or thirties with Graves' ophthalmopathy.

Notes on this clonotype: A much more abundant neighbour one base away suggests this may be a read error. This chain uses TRBV7-3 with TRBJ1-1; D is possibly TRBD1 (5 bases). Germline V lookup: CDR1 SGHTA, CDR2 FQGTGA. V lost 2 bases and J lost 4, with 8 bases in between. The CDR3 spans 13 residues. The CDR3 region is CASSLLQGTEAFF. The CDR3, as DNA: TGTGCCAGCAGCTTATTGCAGGGCACTGAAGCTTTCTTT.

This clonotype was observed at least ten times. The chain has TRBV24-1 and TRBJ2-7; tentatively, D is TRBD1 (6 bases). This CDR3 region has 15 residues. V gave up 4 bases and J gave up 0 bases, with 12 bases separating them. Germline lookup yields CDR1 KGHDR and CDR2 SFDVKD. The CDR3, as DNA: TGTGCCACCAGTGAACACCGGGACAACTCCTACGAGCAGTACTTC. Amino acid sequence: CATSEHRDNSYEQYF.

This clonotype was seen ten or more times. This chain uses TRBV5-1 with TRBJ1-1, with TRBD1 matching over 7 bases. Per germline, CDR1 SGHRS and CDR2 YFSETQ. Trimming removed 2 bases from V and 5 bases from J; junction bases left unmatched: 6. This CDR3 contains 14 residues. CDR3 protein: CASSFRGRETEAFF. Written as DNA, the CDR3 is TGCGCCAGCAGCTTTAGGGGGCGAGAGACTGAAGCTTTCTTT.

This clonotype was detected a few times. The genes are TRBV4-2 and TRBJ1-5, with TRBD1 as a possible D gene (5 bases). The V and J ends lost 1 base and 2 bases respectively, with 12 bases between them. Germline lookup yields CDR1 LGHNA and CDR2 YNFKEQ. This CDR3 contains 16 residues. The CDR3 DNA reads TGTGCCAGCAGCCAAGGGACCCAGGGCGGCAATCAGCCCCAGCATTTT. It yields the protein CASSQGTQGGNQPQHF.

The chain carries TRBV12-3 or TRBV12-4 and TRBJ1-5; 8 bases agree with TRBD1. J lost 2 bases, V lost 5 bases, and 11 bases had no gene match. The CDR3 runs to 17 residues. The CDR3 spells CASSAHQGARGNQPQHF. DNA for the CDR3: TGTGCCAGCAGTGCACATCAGGGGGCCCGGGGCAATCAGCCCCAGCATTTT.

The rearrangement joins TRBV20-1 to TRBJ1-2; 7 bases match TRBD1. Trimming at V came to 3 bases and at J to 6 bases, leaving 10 bases not matched to a gene. CDR1 DFQATT and CDR2 SNEGSKA come from the germline V gene (reference sequence). The CDR3 extends over 14 amino acids. CDR3 sequence (DNA): TGCAGTGCTAGTCCGACAGGGAGCCGGGATGGCTACACCTTC. Translation gives CSASPTGSRDGYTF.

This clonotype was detected many times. The chain is built from TRBV28 and TRBJ1-5; no clear D. Deletions cut 6 bases from V and 2 bases from J, with 14 bases between. Germline lookup yields CDR1 MDHEN and CDR2 SYDVKM. The CDR3 is 15 residues long. The CDR3 bases are TGTGCCAGCAGACCATTTGGCCGACGCAATCAGCCCCAGCATTTT. It specifies CASRPFGRRNQPQHF.

At least ten counts were recorded for this clonotype. This sequence joins TRBV4-1 and TRBJ2-7; D may be TRBD2 (6 bases). Trimming cost V 0 bases and J 2 bases, with 14 bases left between them. The CDR3 is made up of 16 amino acids. Per the germline V gene, CDR1 is MGHRA and CDR2 is YSYEKL. The CDR3: CASSQEVALATYEQYF. The CDR3 DNA reads TGCGCCAGCAGCCAAGAAGTAGCACTAGCTACCTACGAGCAGTACTTC.

This clonotype was seen many times. The rearrangement joins TRBV12-3 or TRBV12-4 to TRBJ2-5; D might be TRBD1 (5 bases). The V and J ends lost 5 bases and 1 base respectively, with 14 bases between them. The length of the CDR3 is 15 residues. CDR3 DNA sequence: TGTGCCAGCAGTGTCTTTGGGGCTGCCCAAGAGACCCAGTACTTC. Translated, it gives CASSVFGAAQETQYF.

This clonotype was seen ten or more times. The rearrangement uses TRBV6-1 and TRBJ2-7, with TRBD2 identical over 7 bases. The CDR3 loop spans 13 amino acids. Trimming cost V 4 bases and J 4 bases; bases outside gene matches: 4. Germline loops: CDR1 MNHNS, CDR2 SASEGT. The CDR3 nucleotides are TGTGCCAGCAGTGCGCGGGGGTGGTACGAGCAGTACTTC. It is translated as CASSARGWYEQYF.

This clonotype was detected many times. The rearrangement links TRBV12-3 or TRBV12-4 to TRBJ2-7; the match to TRBD1 covers 7 bases. There are 15 residues in the CDR3. The V segment lost 5 bases and the J segment 0 bases; nucleotides outside the gene matches: 7. The CDR3 protein is CASSPFTGASYEQYF. In DNA form, the CDR3 reads TGTGCCAGCAGTCCCTTCACAGGGGCCTCCTACGAGCAGTACTTC.

Ten or more counts support this clonotype. The V and J genes are TRBV4-1 and TRBJ1-6; 7 bases match TRBD1. CDR3 length: 16 amino acids. Germline loops: CDR1 MGHRA, CDR2 YSYEKL. The ends lost 0 bases at V and 7 bases at J; junction bases unmatched: 6. CDR3: CASSQDPGTANSPLHF. CDR3 in DNA: TGCGCCAGCAGCCAAGACCCCGGGACAGCCAATTCACCCCTCCACTTT.

This clonotype appeared many times. V gene TRBV6-1 combines with J gene TRBJ1-2; D not certain. Trimming stripped 7 bases from V and 2 bases from J, with 11 bases between. The CDR3 totals 13 residues. Germline-derived CDR1 and CDR2 are MNHNS and SASEGT. This CDR3 reads CASKRVQNYGYTF. The CDR3, as DNA: TGTGCCAGCAAAAGGGTGCAGAACTATGGCTACACCTTC.

This clonotype occurred many times. This chain connects TRBV27 to TRBJ2-2, with 7 bases fitting TRBD2. The CDR3 totals 17 residues. J gave up 7 bases and V 8 bases, and 19 bases lay outside the gene matches. The germline CDR1 and CDR2 sequences are MNHEY and SMNVEV (reference sequence). CDR3 protein: CASSPVAGGVTRGELFF. Written as DNA, the CDR3 is TGTGCCAGCTCCCCCGTGGCTGGGGGGGTGACCCGCGGGGAGCTGTTTTTT.

This clonotype has ten or more counts. The chain has TRBV19 and TRBJ1-6; 8 bases are a match to TRBD1. This CDR3 comprises 15 residues. Germline V CDR1 and CDR2: LNHDA, SQIVND (reference sequence). V was clipped by 10 bases and J by 5 bases; unmatched bases: 10. In DNA form, the CDR3 reads TGTGCCACCCGAATGGGGACAGGCCATAATTCACCCCTCCACTTT. Its protein product is CATRMGTGHNSPLHF. Complete variable domain (other parts from reference TRBV19 and TRBJ1-6): DGGITQSPKYLFRKEGQNVTLSCEQNLNHDAMYWYRQDPGQGLRLIYYSQIVNDFQKGDIAEGYSVSREKKESFPLTVTSAQKNPTAFYLCATRMGTGHNSPLHFGNGTRLTVT.

A few counts support this clonotype. The rearrangement uses TRBV6-5 and TRBJ1-5; a possible D gene is TRBD1 (6 bases). This CDR3 is built from 13 residues. Trimming took 4 bases from V and 7 from J, leaving 11 bases between them. The germline V gene has CDR1 MNHEY and CDR2 SVGAGI. In DNA form, the CDR3 reads TGTGCCAGCAGTTGGGAAGGGGGGCAGCCCCAGCATTTT. The encoded protein is CASSWEGGQPQHF.

This clonotype showed up many times. The rearrangement uses TRBV12-3 or TRBV12-4 and TRBJ1-5; D remains ambiguous. Deletions cut 8 bases from V and 5 bases from J, with 13 bases between. This CDR3 region has 13 residues. CDR3 in DNA: TGTGCCAGCGGCGCAAGATGGGATCAGCCCCAGCATTTT. This encodes CASGARWDQPQHF.